This record concerns one TCR beta chain sequence. The table came from immunoSEQ multiplex PCR; TCRdb's copy has only in-frame clones and leaves some out. The sample lists over 100,000 clones, around 89% occurring once. This specimen belongs to a study of control samples from healthy donors and cancer patients. Germline loops: CDR1 SGHVS, CDR2 FQNEAQ. This CDR3 comprises 16 residues. Trimming removed 5 bases at V and 2 bases at J, with 16 bases between. The receptor's source is a woman aged 45-59 years in good health. Material for sequencing was blood. This chain links TRBV7-8 with TRBJ1-3, with D maybe TRBD1 (6 bases). CDR3 DNA: TGTGCCAGCAGCCTACAGGGAAACGGACCTGGAAACACCATATATTTT. Protein: CASSLQGNGPGNTIYF. The full variable domain, completed using reference TRBV7-8 and TRBJ1-3, is GAGVSQSPRYKVAKRGQDVALRCDPISGHVSLFWYQQALGQGPEFLTYFQNEAQLDKSGLPSDRFFAERPEGSVSTLKIQRTQQEDSAVYLCASSLQGNGPGNTIYFGEGSWLTVV.